This entry describes one T cell receptor (beta chain). Its cognate antigen is unknown. This specimen comes from a study of CD8+ T cells in alopecia areata. Study-wide context: Treated patients were given 5 to 10 mg oral tofacitinib twice daily. The protocol delivered tofacitinib for 6 to 18 months, then withdrew it for 6 months. General observations from the study: It was lesional scalp, especially alopecia totalis/universalis, that showed higher clonality than normal scalp.

Per the germline V gene, CDR1 is MNHNS and CDR2 is SASEGT. Deletions cut 3 bases from V and 3 bases from J, with 8 bases between. The CDR3 has 13 residues. In each case, RNA was isolated and then reverse transcribed into cDNA as the sequencing template. Repertoires were generated with immunoSEQ multiplex PCR, while TCRdb's copy carries only in-frame clones and drops some. The sample consists of hundreds of thousands of clones, around 62% of them appearing once. This clonotype was sampled from a human donor with alopecia areata. The chain couples TRBV6-1 to TRBJ1-1; D gene unclear. Sequencing was performed on CD4+ T cells sorted from blood, taken at week 0. The CDR3 nucleotides read TGTGCCAGCAGTGATCAGGATTACACTGAAGCTTTCTTT. It encodes CASSDQDYTEAFF.